A single sample is the source of the 13 T cell receptor beta chains below, sequenced in a study of blood T cell repertoires in COVID-19. The protocol was immunoSEQ multiplex PCR, while the TCRdb copy is restricted to in-frame clones and leaves out a portion. The sample has over 130,000 clones, 65% to 90% seen once; the top ten hold around 3%. Source material: peripheral blood. The receptors come from a man between 45 and 60 years old with acute or convalescent COVID-19.

This clone showed up just a few times. V and J are TRBV2 and TRBJ2-7; unclear D gene. Trimming cost V 5 bases and J 11 bases, with 13 bases left between them. In germline, CDR1 is SNHLY, CDR2 FYNNEI. The CDR3 has 11 residues. This CDR3 reads CASSLLTGEYF. CDR3 nucleotides: TGTGCCAGCAGTCTACTGACCGGAGAGTACTTC.

The rearrangement links TRBV25-1 to TRBJ2-7; no firm D call. Trimming shortened V by 4 bases and J by 5 bases, and 9 bases separated the two germline ends. Germline V gene data show CDR1 as MGHDK and CDR2 as SYGVNS. This CDR3 has 12 amino acids. The CDR3 loop is CASSGRIDEQYF. In DNA, the CDR3 is TGTGCCAGCAGTGGCAGGATCGACGAGCAGTACTTC.

The chain combines TRBV19 with TRBJ1-1, with 7 nucleotides matching TRBD1. The CDR3 runs 15 residues. CDR1 is LNHDA, CDR2 SQIVND, per germline (reference sequence). The trim removed 9 bases at V and 1 base at J, leaving 11 bases unmatched. The CDR3 here is CASNHGDRENTEAFF. CDR3 sequence (DNA): TGTGCCAGCAACCACGGGGACAGAGAGAACACTGAAGCTTTCTTT. Looking up the rest from reference TRBV19 and TRBJ1-1 gives the full variable domain: DGGITQSPKYLFRKEGQNVTLSCEQNLNHDAMYWYRQDPGQGLRLIYYSQIVNDFQKGDIAEGYSVSREKKESFPLTVTSAQKNPTAFYLCASNHGDRENTEAFFGQGTRLTVV.

The V and J genes are TRBV2 and TRBJ1-2; TRBD1 matches 7 bases. The CDR3 has 15 amino acids. The germline V gene encodes CDR1 SNHLY and CDR2 FYNNEI. Unmatched junction bases numbered 12, after V lost 4 bases and J lost 7 bases. The CDR3 nucleotides are TGTGCCAGCAGTGGGGTACAGGGGATGATTGTTGGCTACACCTTC. Translating gives CASSGVQGMIVGYTF.

The chain links TRBV4-1 to TRBJ1-5, with unresolved D. This CDR3 is built from 14 residues. V lost 1 base and J lost 1, with 5 bases in between. The germline gives CDR1 MGHRA, CDR2 YSYEKL. The CDR3 reads CASSQGASNQPQHF. CDR3 in DNA: TGCGCCAGCAGCCAAGGGGCGAGCAATCAGCCCCAGCATTTT.

CDR3 sequence: CASSEGQYYGYTF. CDR3 coding DNA: TGTGCCAGCAGCGAGGGACAGTACTATGGCTACACCTTC. V is TRBV9 and J is TRBJ1-2; 7 nucleotides align to TRBD1. This CDR3 is built from 13 residues. Germline CDR1 reads SGDLS; CDR2 reads YYNGEE. After removal of 3 bases from V and 3 bases from J, the junction contained 2 bases not matched to a gene.

The V and J genes are TRBV4-2 and TRBJ1-5; D is undetermined. The CDR3 sequence is 13 residues long. Germline V gene data show CDR1 as LGHNA and CDR2 as YNFKEQ. The ends were cut back, 3 bases at V and 4 bases at J, with 7 bases in the middle. CDR3 amino acids: CASSQAGNQPQHF. The CDR3 nucleotides are TGTGCCAGCAGCCAGGCGGGTAATCAGCCCCAGCATTTT.

The rearrangement uses TRBV11-2 and TRBJ1-6, with D hard to call. This CDR3 comprises 15 residues. The V gene lost 2 bases and the J gene lost 5 bases, with 10 bases spanning the gap. Germline V CDR1 and CDR2: SGHAT, FQNNGV. CDR3 sequence: CASSLTGYNNSPLHF. In DNA form, the CDR3 reads TGTGCCAGCAGCTTAACGGGATACAATAATTCACCCCTCCACTTT. The whole variable domain, remainder taken from reference TRBV11-2 and TRBJ1-6, is EAGVAQSPRYKIIEKRQSVAFWCNPISGHATLYWYQQILGQGPKLLIQFQNNGVVDDSQLPKDRFSAERLKGVDSTLKIQPAKLEDSAVYLCASSLTGYNNSPLHFGNGTRLTVT.

The chain joins TRBV27 to TRBJ2-3, with D possibly TRBD2 on 5 matching bases. Trimming took off 7 bases at V and 6 bases at J, with 8 bases between the two ends. Looked up from germline, CDR1 is MNHEY and CDR2 is SMNVEV (reference sequence). The CDR3 loop spans 11 amino acids. The CDR3, as DNA: TGTGCCAGCACCCGAGGGGATACGCAGTATTTT. Translation: CASTRGDTQYF.

This chain links TRBV2 with TRBJ2-7; 7 nucleotides line up with TRBD1. Germline V lookup: CDR1 SNHLY, CDR2 FYNNEI. The CDR3 consists of 15 residues. Unmatched junction bases numbered 8, after V lost 6 bases and J lost 0 bases. CDR3 in DNA: TGTGCCAGCAGGAGAGACAGGGAAAGCTCCTACGAGCAGTACTTC. Protein: CASRRDRESSYEQYF. Drawing the rest from reference TRBV2 and TRBJ2-7, the complete variable domain is EPEVTQTPSHQVTQMGQEVILRCVPISNHLYFYWYRQILGQKVEFLVSFYNNEISEKSEIFDDQFSVERPDGSNFTLKIRSTKLEDSAMYFCASRRDRESSYEQYFGPGTRLTVT.

The chain employs TRBV27 and TRBJ1-5; 8 bases line up with TRBD1. CDR3 size: 14 residues. J gave up 6 bases and V 2 bases, and 3 bases lay outside the gene matches. Germline-derived CDR1 and CDR2 are MNHEY and SMNVEV (reference sequence). CDR3 in amino acids: CASSLVGQGQPQHF. The CDR3 bases are TGTGCCAGCAGTTTAGTTGGACAGGGTCAGCCCCAGCATTTT.

V is TRBV7-9 and J is TRBJ2-5; 10 nucleotides agree with TRBD2. This CDR3 has 13 amino acids. Germline-derived CDR1 and CDR2 are SEHNR and FQNEAQ (reference sequence). Trimming cost V 3 bases and J 5 bases; bases outside gene matches: 0. The CDR3 bases are TGTGCCAGCAGCTTTAGCGGGAGGGAGACCCAGTACTTC. It encodes CASSFSGRETQYF.

The chain recombines TRBV11-3 with TRBJ2-1; D might be TRBD2 (5 bases). V dropped 5 bases and J dropped 7 bases, with 6 bases sitting between them. There are 11 residues in the CDR3. CDR1 is SGHNT and CDR2 is YENEEA in the germline V gene. CDR3 in DNA: TGTGCCAGCAGCCGCGGGAATGAGCAGTTCTTC. Residues: CASSRGNEQFF.